The 10 T cell receptor beta chains listed next were all sequenced from one sample in a study of OX40 agonist ivuxolimab in advanced cancers. The data were produced by immunoSEQ multiplex PCR, yet TCRdb's version contains in-frame clones alone and is incomplete. The table has some 64,000 clones, about 85% seen once. The input for sequencing was CD4+ or CD8+ T cells sorted from blood, taken in a trial of the OX40 agonist ivuxolimab. The receptors derive from an adult with an advanced solid tumor such as melanoma, head and neck, liver or kidney cancer.

Details on this clone: One end of the junction is discordant with germline, which a read error may explain. Written as DNA, the CDR3 is TGTGCCAGCGGTTTTGACGGGGGCTATGGCTACACCTTC. This codes for CASGFDGGYGYTF. This chain links TRBV28 with TRBJ1-2; D perhaps matches TRBD1 (5 bases). The CDR3 consists of 13 residues. CDR1 and CDR2 from the germline V gene are MDHEN and SYDVKM.

The chain is built from TRBV5-5 and TRBJ1-1; D is possibly TRBD1 (6 bases). CDR3 size: 15 residues. Trimming removed 5 bases from V and 5 bases from J, with 19 bases in between. The germline CDR1 and CDR2 sequences are SGHKS and YYEKEE (reference sequence). CDR3 in amino acids: CASRYYGRGRTEAFF. The CDR3 coding sequence is TGTGCCAGCAGATACTATGGCAGGGGACGGACTGAAGCTTTCTTT.

The gene calls are TRBV6-1 and TRBJ2-7, with 10 bases lining up with TRBD1. The CDR3 is 15 amino acids. CDR1 is MNHNS and CDR2 is SASEGT in the germline V gene. V trimming: 4 bases; J trimming: 3 bases; junction bases outside the gene matches: 6. The CDR3 coding sequence is TGTGCCAGCAGTGGTGGGACAGGGGCTGGCTACGAGCAGTACTTC. This gives the protein CASSGGTGAGYEQYF.

V and J are TRBV7-8 and TRBJ1-4, with D maybe TRBD1 (6 bases). The ends were cut back, 5 bases at V and 14 bases at J, with 12 bases in the middle. The CDR3 spans 11 residues. Germline V gives CDR1 SGHVS, CDR2 FQNEAQ. CDR3 residues: CASSPGVWLFF. As DNA, the CDR3 is TGTGCCAGCAGCCCAGGGGTTTGGCTGTTTTTT. Looking up the rest from reference TRBV7-8 and TRBJ1-4 gives the full variable domain: GAGVSQSPRYKVAKRGQDVALRCDPISGHVSLFWYQQALGQGPEFLTYFQNEAQLDKSGLPSDRFFAERPEGSVSTLKIQRTQQEDSAVYLCASSPGVWLFFGSGTQLSVL.

This clone was recorded a few times. The chain uses TRBV28 and TRBJ2-7; TRBD1 or TRBD2 may be the D gene (6 bases each). Trimming took 5 bases from V and 7 from J, leaving 15 bases between them. Per germline, CDR1 MDHEN and CDR2 SYDVKM. This CDR3 has 13 amino acids. The CDR3 bases are TGTGCCAGCAGTGCGGGACACGGACTTGAGCAGTACTTC. Residues: CASSAGHGLEQYF.

CDR3: CASSSSSGVRNEQFF. The CDR3 DNA reads TGCGCCAGCAGCTCGTCTAGTGGAGTTCGCAATGAGCAGTTCTTC. This rearrangement joins TRBV5-1 to TRBJ2-1; D is ambiguous. CDR3 size: 15 residues. Trimming took 3 bases from V and 6 from J, leaving 16 bases between them. Germline values: CDR1 SGHRS, CDR2 YFSETQ.

This sequence joins TRBV5-1 and TRBJ2-5; D is ambiguous. CDR1 SGHRS and CDR2 YFSETQ come from the germline V gene. Trimming cost V 4 bases and J 0 bases, with 10 bases left between them. CDR3 length: 14 residues. The CDR3 DNA follows: TGCGCCAGCAGCAAGACCCTGTACCAAGAGACCCAGTACTTC. Protein product: CASSKTLYQETQYF.

V usage is TRBV28 and J usage is TRBJ1-2; D possibly corresponds to TRBD1 (6 bases). The ends were cut back, 7 bases at V and 5 bases at J, with 17 bases in the middle. Germline V gene sequence: CDR1 MDHEN, CDR2 SYDVKM. The length of the CDR3 is 14 residues. The CDR3 spells CASTPFTGRYGYTF. The CDR3 DNA reads as TGTGCCAGCACCCCTTTCACAGGGAGGTATGGCTACACCTTC.

The chain has TRBV11-2 and TRBJ2-2; D could derive from TRBD1 or TRBD2 (6 bases each). Trimming removed 6 bases at V and 6 bases at J, with 17 bases between. Germline V CDR1 and CDR2: SGHAT, FQNNGV. The CDR3 totals 15 residues. CDR3 in DNA: TGTGCCAGCAGTCGGGGGCAGGGAATTTCCGGGGAGCTGTTTTTT. Translating gives CASSRGQGISGELFF. The entire variable domain, with the rest obtained from reference TRBV11-2 and TRBJ2-2, is as follows: EAGVAQSPRYKIIEKRQSVAFWCNPISGHATLYWYQQILGQGPKLLIQFQNNGVVDDSQLPKDRFSAERLKGVDSTLKIQPAKLEDSAVYLCASSRGQGISGELFFGEGSRLTVL.

The chain links TRBV7-2 to TRBJ2-5; D gene unclear. In germline, CDR1 is SGHTA, CDR2 FQGNSA. The CDR3 totals 13 residues. The V end lost 1 base, the J end lost 4 bases, and 7 bases lay between the germline ends. CDR3 nucleotide sequence: TGTGCCAGCAGCTTAGAAAGACGAGAGACCCAGTACTTC. Translated: CASSLERRETQYF.